Listed here are 11 T cell receptor beta chains from one sample, sequenced in a study of patients and donors after allogeneic stem cell transplantation. TCRdb used MiXCR to reprocess the RT-PCR reads, holding one entry per CDR3 protein. The sample lists about a million distinct CDR3 sequences; approximately 19% were seen once. The specimen was blood, either unsorted or a sorted T cell fraction (not recorded which). The origin of the receptors is a human donor who was either an allogeneic HSCT recipient or a stem cell or donor lymphocyte infusion donor (not recorded which). It is not recorded whose cells these are; they may come from a transplant donor.

The V gene is TRBV6-1, the J gene TRBJ2-2; 8 positions match TRBD1. The germline V gene encodes CDR1 MNHNS and CDR2 SASEGT. The CDR3 sequence is 15 residues long. After removal of 6 bases from V and 3 bases from J, the junction contained 6 bases not matched to a gene. The CDR3 reads CASRPGTGDTGELFF. CDR3 sequence (DNA): TGTGCCAGCAGACCCGGGACAGGAGACACCGGGGAGCTGTTTTTT.

This clonotype was seen only once. V gene TRBV5-5 combines with J gene TRBJ2-1; 11 positions agree with TRBD2. Unmatched junction bases numbered 6, after V lost 5 bases and J lost 2 bases. CDR3 length equals 16 residues. The germline gives CDR1 SGHKS, CDR2 YYEKEE (reference sequence). The CDR3 reads CASRPIAGGTYNEQFF. The CDR3 coding sequence is TGTGCCAGCAGACCCATAGCGGGGGGGACCTACAATGAGCAGTTCTTC.

The chain is built from TRBV7-9 and TRBJ2-1; D call uncertain. CDR1 is SEHNR and CDR2 is FQNEAQ in the germline V gene (reference sequence). This CDR3 contains 15 residues. V lost 3 bases, J lost 6 bases, and 15 bases lay in between. CDR3 sequence reads: CASSFSSPPINEQFF. The DNA for the CDR3 is TGTGCCAGCAGCTTTTCTTCTCCCCCGATCAATGAGCAGTTCTTC.

This chain joins TRBV6-1 and TRBJ1-2, with D tentatively TRBD1 (6 bases). Trimming took off 10 bases at V and 4 bases at J, with 19 bases between the two ends. The germline V gene has CDR1 MNHNS and CDR2 SASEGT. This CDR3 region has 14 residues. As DNA, the CDR3 is TGTGCCATGGGGGCTACAGGTTTATCCTATGGCTACACCTTC. This translates into CAMGATGLSYGYTF.

This clonotype has more than one count but fewer than ten. The chain carries TRBV7-9 and TRBJ1-1, with 7 bases aligning to TRBD1. The CDR3 sequence is 15 residues long. Germline CDR1 is SEHNR and CDR2 is FQNEAQ (reference sequence). Unmatched junction bases numbered 7, after V lost 5 bases and J lost 1 base. CDR3 sequence: CASSPGTAKNTEAFF. In DNA, the CDR3 is TGTGCCAGCAGCCCCGGGACAGCCAAGAACACTGAAGCTTTCTTT.

V usage is TRBV4-1 and J usage is TRBJ2-1; D uncertain. The V end was cut by 2 bases, the J end by 3 bases, with 11 bases between. This CDR3 region has 15 residues. The germline CDR1 and CDR2 sequences are MGHRA and YSYEKL. As DNA, the CDR3 is TGCGCCAGCAGCCAATCATGGGTGAACTACAATGAGCAGTTCTTC. It is translated as CASSQSWVNYNEQFF.

The chain uses TRBV3-1 and TRBJ2-7; D not resolved. The V gene lost 4 bases and the J gene lost 2 bases, with 15 bases spanning the gap. Germline V gene data show CDR1 as LGHDT and CDR2 as YNNKEL (reference sequence). CDR3 length: 15 amino acids. CDR3 loop: CASSRDAVVTYEQYF. DNA of the CDR3: TGTGCCAGCAGCCGCGACGCGGTAGTAACCTACGAGCAGTACTTC.

This clonotype was seen only a few times. This chain connects TRBV7-2 to TRBJ2-5; a possible D gene is TRBD2 (7 bases). This CDR3 comprises 14 residues. CDR1 and CDR2 from the germline V gene are SGHTA and FQGNSA. Trimming pared 3 bases from V and 5 bases from J, leaving 13 bases between. CDR3 sequence reads: CASSFRGGIETQYF. The DNA for the CDR3 is TGTGCCAGCAGCTTCAGGGGAGGGATCGAGACCCAGTACTTC.

This clonotype has just a few counts. The chain couples TRBV20-1 to TRBJ2-1; either TRBD1 or TRBD2 may fit D (5 bases each). V lost 6 bases and J lost 5, with 26 bases in between. The CDR3 contains 17 residues. Germline CDR1 reads DFQATT; CDR2 reads SNEGSKA (reference sequence). The CDR3 region has the DNA TGCAGTGCCAACCTCCCCCCAGGGAGAGGGGCACACAATGAGCAGTTCTTC. Its protein product is CSANLPPGRGAHNEQFF.

The chain employs TRBV5-1 and TRBJ2-7; 7 positions agree with TRBD1. This CDR3 spans 15 amino acids. Germline V gives CDR1 SGHRS, CDR2 YFSETQ. V gave up 3 bases and J gave up 1 base; unmatched junction bases: 7. The CDR3 DNA follows: TGCGCCAGCAGCTCTGACCGGGACAGATCCTACGAGCAGTACTTC. The encoded protein is CASSSDRDRSYEQYF.

This clonotype was seen only a few times. This chain joins TRBV29-1 and TRBJ2-3; 13 bases line up with TRBD2. The CDR3 totals 16 residues. Germline CDR1 and CDR2: SQVTM and ANQGSEA. With 3 bases clipped from V and 0 bases from J, the junction kept 3 bases outside the gene matches. DNA for the CDR3: TGCAGCGTTGACGGGACTAGCGGGGTCAGCACAGATACGCAGTATTTT. Protein product: CSVDGTSGVSTDTQYF.